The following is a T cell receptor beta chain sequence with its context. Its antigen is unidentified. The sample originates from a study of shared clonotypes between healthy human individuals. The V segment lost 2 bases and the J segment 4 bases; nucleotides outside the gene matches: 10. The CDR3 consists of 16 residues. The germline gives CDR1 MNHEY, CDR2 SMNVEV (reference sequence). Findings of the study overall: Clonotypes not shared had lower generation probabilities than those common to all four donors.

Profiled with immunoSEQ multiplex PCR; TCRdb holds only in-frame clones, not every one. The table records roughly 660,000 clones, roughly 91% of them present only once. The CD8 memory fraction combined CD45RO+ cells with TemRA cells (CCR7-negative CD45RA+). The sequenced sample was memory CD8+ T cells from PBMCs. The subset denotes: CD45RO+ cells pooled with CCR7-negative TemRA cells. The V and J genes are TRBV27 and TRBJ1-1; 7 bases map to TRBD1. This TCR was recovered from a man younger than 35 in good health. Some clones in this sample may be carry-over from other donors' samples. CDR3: CASSLGRTGVGTEAFF. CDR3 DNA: TGTGCCAGCAGTTTAGGGCGAACAGGGGTGGGCACTGAAGCTTTCTTT.